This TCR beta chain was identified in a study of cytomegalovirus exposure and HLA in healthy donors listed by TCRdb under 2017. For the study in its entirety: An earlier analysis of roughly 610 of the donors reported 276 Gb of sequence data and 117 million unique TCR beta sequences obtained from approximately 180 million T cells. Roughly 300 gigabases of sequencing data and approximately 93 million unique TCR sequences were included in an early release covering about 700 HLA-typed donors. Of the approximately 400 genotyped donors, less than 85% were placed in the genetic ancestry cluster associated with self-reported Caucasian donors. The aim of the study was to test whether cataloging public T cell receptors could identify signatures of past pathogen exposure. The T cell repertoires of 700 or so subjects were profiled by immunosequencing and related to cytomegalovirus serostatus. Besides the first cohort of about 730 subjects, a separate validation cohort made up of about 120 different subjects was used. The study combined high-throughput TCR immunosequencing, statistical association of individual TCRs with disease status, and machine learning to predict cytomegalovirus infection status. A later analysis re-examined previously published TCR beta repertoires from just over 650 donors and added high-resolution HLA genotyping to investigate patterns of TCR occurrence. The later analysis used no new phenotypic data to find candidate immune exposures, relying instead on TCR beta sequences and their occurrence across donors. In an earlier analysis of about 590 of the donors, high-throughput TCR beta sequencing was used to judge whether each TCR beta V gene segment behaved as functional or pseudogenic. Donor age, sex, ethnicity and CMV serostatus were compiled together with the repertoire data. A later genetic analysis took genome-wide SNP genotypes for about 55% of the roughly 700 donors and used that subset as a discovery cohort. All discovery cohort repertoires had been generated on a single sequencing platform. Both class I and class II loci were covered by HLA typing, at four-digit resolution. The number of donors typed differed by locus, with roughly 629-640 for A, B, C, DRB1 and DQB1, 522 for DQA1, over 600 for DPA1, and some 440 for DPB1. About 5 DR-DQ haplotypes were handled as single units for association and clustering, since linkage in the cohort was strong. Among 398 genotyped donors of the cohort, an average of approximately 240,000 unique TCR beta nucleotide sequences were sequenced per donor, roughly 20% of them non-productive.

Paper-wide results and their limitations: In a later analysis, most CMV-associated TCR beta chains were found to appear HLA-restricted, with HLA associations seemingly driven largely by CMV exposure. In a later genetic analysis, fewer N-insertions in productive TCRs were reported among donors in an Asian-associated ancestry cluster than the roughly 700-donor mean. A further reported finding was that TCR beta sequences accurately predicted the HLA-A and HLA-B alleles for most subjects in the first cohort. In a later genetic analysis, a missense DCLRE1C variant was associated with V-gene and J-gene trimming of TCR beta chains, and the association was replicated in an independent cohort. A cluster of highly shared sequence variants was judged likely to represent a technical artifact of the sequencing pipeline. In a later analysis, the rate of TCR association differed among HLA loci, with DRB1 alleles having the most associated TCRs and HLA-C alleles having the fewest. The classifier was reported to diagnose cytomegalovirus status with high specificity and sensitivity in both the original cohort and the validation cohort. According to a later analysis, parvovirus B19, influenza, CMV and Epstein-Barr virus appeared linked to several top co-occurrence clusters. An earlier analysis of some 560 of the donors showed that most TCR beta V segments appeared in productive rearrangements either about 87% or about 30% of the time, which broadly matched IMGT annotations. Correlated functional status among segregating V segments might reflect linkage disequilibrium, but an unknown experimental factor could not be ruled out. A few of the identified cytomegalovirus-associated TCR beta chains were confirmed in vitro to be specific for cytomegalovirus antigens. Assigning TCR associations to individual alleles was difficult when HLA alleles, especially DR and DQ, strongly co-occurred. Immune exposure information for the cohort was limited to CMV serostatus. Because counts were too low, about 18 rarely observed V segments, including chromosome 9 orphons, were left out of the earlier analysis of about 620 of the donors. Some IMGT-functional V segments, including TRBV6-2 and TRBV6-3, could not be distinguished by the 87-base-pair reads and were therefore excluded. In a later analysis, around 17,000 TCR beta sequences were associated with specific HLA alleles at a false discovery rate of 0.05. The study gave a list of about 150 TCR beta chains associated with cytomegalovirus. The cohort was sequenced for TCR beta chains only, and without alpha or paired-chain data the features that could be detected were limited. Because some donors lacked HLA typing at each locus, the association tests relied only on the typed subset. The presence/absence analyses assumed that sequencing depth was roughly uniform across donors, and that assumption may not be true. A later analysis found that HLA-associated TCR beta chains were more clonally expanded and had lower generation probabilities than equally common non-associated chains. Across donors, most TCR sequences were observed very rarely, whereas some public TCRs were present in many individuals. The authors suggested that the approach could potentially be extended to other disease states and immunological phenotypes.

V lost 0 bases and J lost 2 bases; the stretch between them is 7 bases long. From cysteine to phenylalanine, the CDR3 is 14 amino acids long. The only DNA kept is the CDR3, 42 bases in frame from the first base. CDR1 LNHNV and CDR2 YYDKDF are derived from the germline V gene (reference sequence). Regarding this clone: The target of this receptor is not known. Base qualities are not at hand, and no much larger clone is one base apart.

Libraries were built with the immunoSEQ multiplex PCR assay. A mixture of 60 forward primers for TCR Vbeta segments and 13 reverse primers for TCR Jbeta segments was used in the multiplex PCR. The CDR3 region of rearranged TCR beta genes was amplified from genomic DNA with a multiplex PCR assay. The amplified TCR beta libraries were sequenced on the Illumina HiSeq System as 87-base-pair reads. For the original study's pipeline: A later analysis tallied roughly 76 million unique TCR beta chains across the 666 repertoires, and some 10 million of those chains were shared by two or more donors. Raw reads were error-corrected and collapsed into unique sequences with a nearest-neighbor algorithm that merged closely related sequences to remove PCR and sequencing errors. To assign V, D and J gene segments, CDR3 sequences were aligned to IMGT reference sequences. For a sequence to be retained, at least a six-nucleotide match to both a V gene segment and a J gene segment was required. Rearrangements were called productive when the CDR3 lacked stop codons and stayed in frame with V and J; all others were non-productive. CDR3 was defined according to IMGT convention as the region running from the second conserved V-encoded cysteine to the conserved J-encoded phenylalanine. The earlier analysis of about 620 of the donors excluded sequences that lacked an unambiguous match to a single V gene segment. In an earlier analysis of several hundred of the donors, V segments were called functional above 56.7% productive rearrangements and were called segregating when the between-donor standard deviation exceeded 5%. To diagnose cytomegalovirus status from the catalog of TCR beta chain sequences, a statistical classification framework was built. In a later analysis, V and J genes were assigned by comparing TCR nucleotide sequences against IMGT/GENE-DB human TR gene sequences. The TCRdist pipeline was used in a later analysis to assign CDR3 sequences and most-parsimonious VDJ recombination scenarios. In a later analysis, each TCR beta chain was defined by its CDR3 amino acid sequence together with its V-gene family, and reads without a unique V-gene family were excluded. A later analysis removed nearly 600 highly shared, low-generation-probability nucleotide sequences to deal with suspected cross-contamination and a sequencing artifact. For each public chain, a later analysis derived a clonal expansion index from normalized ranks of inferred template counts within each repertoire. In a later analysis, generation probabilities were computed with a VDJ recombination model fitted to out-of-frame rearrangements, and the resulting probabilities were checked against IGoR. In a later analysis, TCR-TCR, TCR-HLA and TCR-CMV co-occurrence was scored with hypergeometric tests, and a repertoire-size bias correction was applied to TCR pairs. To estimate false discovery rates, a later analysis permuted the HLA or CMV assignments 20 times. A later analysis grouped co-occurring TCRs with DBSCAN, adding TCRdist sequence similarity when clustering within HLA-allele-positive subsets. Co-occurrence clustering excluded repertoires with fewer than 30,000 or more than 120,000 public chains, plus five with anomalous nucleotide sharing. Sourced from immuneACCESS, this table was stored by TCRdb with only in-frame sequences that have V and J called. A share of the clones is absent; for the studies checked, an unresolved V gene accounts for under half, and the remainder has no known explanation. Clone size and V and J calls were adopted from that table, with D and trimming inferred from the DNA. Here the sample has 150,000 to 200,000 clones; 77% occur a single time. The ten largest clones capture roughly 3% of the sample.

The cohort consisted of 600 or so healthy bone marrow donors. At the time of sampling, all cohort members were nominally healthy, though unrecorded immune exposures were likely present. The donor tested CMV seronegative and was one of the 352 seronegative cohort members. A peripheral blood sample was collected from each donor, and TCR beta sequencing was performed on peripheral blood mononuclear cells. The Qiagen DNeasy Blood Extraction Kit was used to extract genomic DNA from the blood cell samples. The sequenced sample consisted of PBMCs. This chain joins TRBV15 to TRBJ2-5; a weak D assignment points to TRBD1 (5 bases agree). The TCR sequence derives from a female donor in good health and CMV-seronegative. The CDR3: CATSRDQGQETQYF. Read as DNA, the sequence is TGTGCCACCAGCAGAGACCAGGGTCAAGAGACCCAGTACTTC. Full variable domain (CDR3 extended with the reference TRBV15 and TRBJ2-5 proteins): DAMVIQNPRYQVTQFGKPVTLSCSQTLNHNVMYWYQQKSSQAPKLLFHYYDKDFNNEADTPDNFQSRRPNTSFCFLDIRSPGLGDTAMYLCATSRDQGQETQYFGPGTRLLVL.